This T cell receptor beta chain was sequenced for a study of radiation and T cells in renal cell carcinoma. TCRdb's copy holds only in-frame clones and misses some; the assay was immunoSEQ multiplex PCR. The sample includes about 130,000 clones, 88% of them seen just once. Time point denoted: baseline pretreatment blood. Treatment of the sample: 15 Gy SBRT to primary tumor, nephrectomy 4 weeks later. Regarding the study as a whole: Top tumor clonotypes rose in blood 2 weeks post-radiation, then contracted.

Of note for this clone: Its cognate antigen is unknown.

V was cut by 4 bases and J by 3 bases, with 12 bases left in between. The CDR3 has 13 residues. Germline CDR1 is SQVTM and CDR2 is ANQGSEA. This sample comprised blood, obtained from a patient whose treatment included radiotherapy and nephrectomy. The TCR was taken from a woman in her forties or fifties with renal cell carcinoma. The genes are TRBV29-1 and TRBJ1-2; D is perhaps TRBD1 (5 bases). CDR3 in amino acids: CSVAVGTDYGYTF. The CDR3 nucleotides read TGCAGCGTTGCTGTGGGGACGGACTATGGCTACACCTTC. Full variable domain (missing parts from reference TRBV29-1 and TRBJ1-2): SAVISQKPSRDICQRGTSLTIQCQVDSQVTMMFWYRQQPGQSLTLIATANQGSEATYESGFVIDKFPISRPNLTFSTLTVSNMSPEDSSIYLCSVAVGTDYGYTFGSGTRLTVV.